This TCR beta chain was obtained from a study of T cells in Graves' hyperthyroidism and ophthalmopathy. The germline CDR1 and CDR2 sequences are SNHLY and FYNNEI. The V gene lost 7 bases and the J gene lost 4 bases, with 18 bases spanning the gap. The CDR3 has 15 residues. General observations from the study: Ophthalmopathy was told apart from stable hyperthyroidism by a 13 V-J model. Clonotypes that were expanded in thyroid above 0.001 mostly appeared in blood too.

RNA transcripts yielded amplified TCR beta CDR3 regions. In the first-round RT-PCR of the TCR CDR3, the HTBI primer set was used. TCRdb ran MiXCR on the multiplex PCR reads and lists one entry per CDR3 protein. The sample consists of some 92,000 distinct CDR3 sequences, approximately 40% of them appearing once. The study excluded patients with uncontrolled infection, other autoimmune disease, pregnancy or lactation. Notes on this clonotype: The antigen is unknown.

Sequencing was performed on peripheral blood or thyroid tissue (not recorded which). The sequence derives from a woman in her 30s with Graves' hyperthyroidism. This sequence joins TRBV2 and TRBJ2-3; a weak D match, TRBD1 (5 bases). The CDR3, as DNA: TGTGCCAGCACGGTGACAGCTTATAGGCCAGATACGCAGTATTTT. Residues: CASTVTAYRPDTQYF. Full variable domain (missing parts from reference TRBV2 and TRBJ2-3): EPEVTQTPSHQVTQMGQEVILRCVPISNHLYFYWYRQILGQKVEFLVSFYNNEISEKSEIFDDQFSVERPDGSNFTLKIRSTKLEDSAMYFCASTVTAYRPDTQYFGPGTRLTVL.